This TCR beta chain was identified during a study of PD-L1 blockade in urothelial cancer. In the study overall: About 85% of the roughly 30 patients were males with bladder-origin urothelial cancer. Analyzed time points were 3 weeks (second dose) and 6 weeks after therapy began.

Synthetically made TCR analog templates were put into each PCR as spikes. Only in-frame clones appear in the TCRdb table, and some are missing; sequencing was by immunoSEQ multiplex PCR. Of about 45,000 clones in the sample, roughly 78% were seen once. Concerning this clone itself: Its target is not known.

Described time point: peripheral blood 6 weeks after treatment start. The V gene end was trimmed by 5 bases and the J gene end by 1 base; junction bases not matched to a gene: 1. Germline lookup yields CDR1 SGHVS and CDR2 FNYEAQ. This CDR3 is 13 amino acids long. Study-level results: Patients with durable benefit had greater blood expansion of tumor-associated TCR clones 3 weeks into treatment.

This rearrangement joins TRBV7-6 to TRBJ2-5; TRBD1 matches at 7 bases. The TCR was taken from a man between 60 and 75 years old with urothelial cancer. The starting material was PBMCs, obtained around atezolizumab (anti-PD-L1) treatment. CDR3 sequence: CASSAGGQETQYF. The CDR3 bases are TGTGCCAGCAGCGCAGGGGGCCAAGAGACCCAGTACTTC.